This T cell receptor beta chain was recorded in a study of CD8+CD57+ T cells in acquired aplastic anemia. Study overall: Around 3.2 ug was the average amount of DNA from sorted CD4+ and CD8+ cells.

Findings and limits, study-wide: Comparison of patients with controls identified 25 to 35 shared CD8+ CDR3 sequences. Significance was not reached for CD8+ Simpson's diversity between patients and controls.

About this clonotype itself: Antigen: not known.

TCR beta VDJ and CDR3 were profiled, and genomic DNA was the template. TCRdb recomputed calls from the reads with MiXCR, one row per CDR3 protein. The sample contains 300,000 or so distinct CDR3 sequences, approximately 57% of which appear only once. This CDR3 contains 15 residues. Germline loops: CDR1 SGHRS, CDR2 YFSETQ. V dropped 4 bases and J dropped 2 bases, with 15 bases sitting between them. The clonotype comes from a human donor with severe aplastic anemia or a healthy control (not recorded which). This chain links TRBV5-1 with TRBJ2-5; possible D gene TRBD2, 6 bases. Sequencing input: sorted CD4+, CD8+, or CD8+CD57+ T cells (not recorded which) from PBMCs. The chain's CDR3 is CASSPAGLSQETQYF. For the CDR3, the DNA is TGCGCCAGCAGCCCGGCGGGACTTTCTCAAGAGACCCAGTACTTC. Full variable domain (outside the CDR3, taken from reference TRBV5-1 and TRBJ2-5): KAGVTQTPRYLIKTRGQQVTLSCSPISGHRSVSWYQQTPGQGLQFLFEYFSETQRNKGNFPGRFSGRQFSNSRSEMNVSTLELGDSALYLCASSPAGLSQETQYFGPGTRLLVL.